The sample holds a few counts of the clone carrying this TCR beta chain. Antigen unknown. This entry is derived from a study of OX40 agonist ivuxolimab in advanced cancers. About the research overall: Three individuals attained partial responses, comprising one hepatocellular carcinoma case and two cutaneous melanoma cases. Findings and caveats of the study: At doses 0.1 to 3.0 mg/kg, CD4+ and CD8+ clones expanded. Nonresponders included some who also had low normalized T-cell clonal expansion.

Autoimmune disease history or systemic immunosuppression meant exclusion. Using immunoSEQ multiplex PCR, the repertoire was profiled, and TCRdb retains in-frame clones only, with some absent. This repertoire shows some 98,000 clones, roughly four fifths found once; its top ten account for more than 1.1%. The CDR3 runs to 15 residues. The germline CDR1 and CDR2 sequences are LNHNV and YYDKDF (reference sequence). The V and J ends lost 5 bases and 7 bases respectively, with 20 bases between them. The sample here was CD4+ or CD8+ T cells sorted from blood, taken in a trial of the OX40 agonist ivuxolimab. The chain employs TRBV15 and TRBJ1-2; TRBD1 is a possible D gene (6 bases). The TCR was taken from an adult with an advanced solid tumor such as melanoma, head and neck, liver or kidney cancer. The CDR3 DNA follows: TGTGCCACCAGCCGTGGAAGCCAGGGGCAGATTGGCTACACCTTC. It encodes CATSRGSQGQIGYTF. Together with reference TRBV15 and TRBJ1-2, the CDR3 gives the full variable domain: DAMVIQNPRYQVTQFGKPVTLSCSQTLNHNVMYWYQQKSSQAPKLLFHYYDKDFNNEADTPDNFQSRRPNTSFCFLDIRSPGLGDTAMYLCATSRGSQGQIGYTFGSGTRLTVV.